A single sample gave rise to the 14 T cell receptor beta chains below, sequenced in a study of human T cells and chemical hapten exposure. One entry per CDR3 protein results from TCRdb running MiXCR on the RACE reads. The sample holds more than 100,000 distinct CDR3 sequences; about an eighth are singletons and the top ten take approximately 0.92%. Time point in this sample: patch test 1, 2 weeks after DPC sensitization. Treatment of the sample: therapeutic diphenylcyclopropenone sensitization with weekly scalp DPC. This specimen consisted of whole blood, obtained in connection with sensitization to the hapten diphenylcyclopropenone (DPC). All receptors derive from a man between 18 and 35 years old with alopecia areata. Some clones in this sample may be carry-over from other donors' samples.

This clonotype has more than one count but fewer than ten. The chain carries TRBV29-1 and TRBJ1-1; D ambiguous. V was shortened by 5 bases and J by 1 base, with 11 bases between the two germline ends. Germline values: CDR1 SQVTM, CDR2 ANQGSEA. The CDR3 has 13 amino acids. CDR3 sequence reads: CSVFRSWNTEAFF. The CDR3 DNA is TGCAGCGTTTTCAGGAGTTGGAACACTGAAGCTTTCTTT.

The chain combines TRBV5-4 with TRBJ1-4; 7 nucleotides agree with TRBD1. In germline, CDR1 is SGHNT, CDR2 YYREEE (reference sequence). The CDR3 has 16 residues. V shed 0 bases and J 4 bases; nucleotides not matched to a gene: 6. CDR3 residues: CASSLEPGQNNEKLFF. DNA for the CDR3: TGTGCCAGCAGCTTGGAGCCGGGACAGAATAATGAAAAACTGTTTTTT.

As concerns this clonotype: The germline gene is not matched at one end of the junction; a read error may be the cause. This rearrangement joins TRBV7-9 to TRBJ2-3, with 7 positions matching TRBD1. Germline V gene data show CDR1 as SEHNR and CDR2 as FQNEAQ (reference sequence). The CDR3 loop spans 16 amino acids. DNA for the CDR3: TGTGTCAGCAGCTTCCGACAGGGTGTAAAGACAGATACGCAGTATTTT. This sequence encodes CVSSFRQGVKTDTQYF.

This clonotype was recorded a few times. The CDR3 spells CASSQDLRYTGELFF. For the CDR3, the DNA is TGTGCCAGCAGCCAAGATCTGAGGTACACCGGGGAGCTGTTTTTT. The gene calls are TRBV14 and TRBJ2-2; D remains ambiguous. The V gene's germline CDR1 is SGHDN and CDR2 FVKESK. The CDR3 spans 15 residues. The V and J ends lost 0 bases and 3 bases respectively, with 8 bases between them.

This chain connects TRBV20-1 to TRBJ1-1; a weak D match, TRBD1 (5 bases). This CDR3 spans 13 amino acids. Trimming removed 3 bases from V and 6 bases from J, with 14 bases in between. CDR1 DFQATT and CDR2 SNEGSKA come from the germline V gene (reference sequence). CDR3 in DNA: TGCAGTGCTAGCGTGGGGGTGGAAGCTGAAGCTTTCTTT. Its protein product is CSASVGVEAEAFF.

This clonotype was picked up many times. This chain joins TRBV4-3 and TRBJ1-3; TRBD1 is a possible D gene (5 bases). Germline CDR1 reads LGHNA; CDR2 reads YSLEER. The CDR3 totals 15 residues. Trimming shortened V by 0 bases and J by 2 bases, and 8 bases separated the two germline ends. The CDR3 DNA reads TGCGCCAGCAGCCAAGACAGGGCTGCTGGAAACACCATATATTTT. This gives the protein CASSQDRAAGNTIYF.

This clonotype has ten or more counts. V and J are TRBV28 and TRBJ2-7; 7 nucleotides line up with TRBD1. The CDR3 extends over 15 amino acids. Germline-derived CDR1 and CDR2 are MDHEN and SYDVKM. V was pared by 6 bases and J by 6 bases, with 14 bases of the junction left unmatched. The CDR3 DNA follows: TGTGCCAGCAGCCCCGATTACGACAGGGTGCGCGAGCAGTACTTC. Its translation: CASSPDYDRVREQYF.

This clonotype appeared a few times. This sequence joins TRBV7-2 and TRBJ1-1; perhaps TRBD1 as D (6 bases). Trimming left V 5 bases short and J 5 bases short, with 33 bases between. The CDR3 runs to 20 residues. The germline V gene has CDR1 SGHTA and CDR2 FQGNSA. DNA for the CDR3: TGTGCCAGCAGCCCCGGCAGGGGAGAGGGAAATTTAGTTCGTGGAACTGAAGCTTTCTTT. Its translation is CASSPGRGEGNLVRGTEAFF.

There are a few counts of this clonotype. This sequence joins TRBV6-2 or TRBV6-3 and TRBJ2-2, with 10 bases fitting TRBD2. Germline loops: CDR1 MNHEY, CDR2 SVGEGT. The CDR3 covers 18 residues. The junction had 10 bases not matched to a gene; V was cut back by 6 bases and J by 0 bases. CDR3 sequence: CASRLLLAGVANTGELFF. CDR3 nucleotides: TGTGCCAGCAGGCTCCTTCTAGCGGGGGTAGCGAACACCGGGGAGCTGTTTTTT.

This clonotype was observed many times. The CDR3 DNA sequence: TGCGCCAGCAGCCAGGGGGGACAGTACCTATATGGCTACACCTTC. This gives the protein CASSQGGQYLYGYTF. The chain employs TRBV4-3 and TRBJ1-2; 7 bases map to TRBD1. Trimming took 3 bases from V and 5 from J; bases not matched to a gene: 9. The CDR3 consists of 15 residues. The germline gives CDR1 LGHNA, CDR2 YSLEER.

This clonotype came up a few times. The chain combines TRBV12-3 or TRBV12-4 with TRBJ2-7; 9 bases line up with TRBD2. V lost 5 bases and J lost 1; bases outside the gene matches: 9. This CDR3 has 16 residues. The CDR3 reads CASSRRGGALSYEQYF. CDR3 coding DNA: TGTGCCAGCAGTCGTCGCGGGGGGGCCCTTTCCTACGAGCAGTACTTC.

The rearrangement joins TRBV6-2 or TRBV6-3 to TRBJ2-2; D unresolved. The CDR3 loop spans 13 amino acids. V lost 0 bases and J lost 4, with 3 bases in between. The germline V gene encodes CDR1 MNHEY and CDR2 SVGEGT. The CDR3 nucleotides read TGTGCCAGCAGTTACTCTAGCACCGGGGAGCTGTTTTTT. Its protein is CASSYSSTGELFF.

This chain uses TRBV20-1 with TRBJ2-3; 8 bases are a match to TRBD2. Losses at the gene ends were 3 bases for V and 4 bases for J; bases not matched to a gene: 6. Germline V lookup: CDR1 DFQATT, CDR2 SNEGSKA (reference sequence). CDR3 size: 14 residues. CDR3 loop: CSASRGGQADTQYF. The CDR3 DNA sequence: TGCAGTGCTAGCCGGGGGGGGCAAGCAGATACGCAGTATTTT.

This clonotype was counted only a few times. This sequence joins TRBV9 and TRBJ1-1; no clear D. The germline V gene has CDR1 SGDLS and CDR2 YYNGEE. V lost 0 bases, J lost 4 bases, and 13 bases lay in between. There are 15 residues in the CDR3. CDR3 region: CASSVGDGRGTEAFF. As DNA, the CDR3 is TGTGCCAGCAGCGTAGGAGATGGAAGAGGCACTGAAGCTTTCTTT.